Following are 7 T cell receptor beta chains from one sample sequenced in a study of blood T cell repertoires in COVID-19. Sequenced by immunoSEQ multiplex PCR; TCRdb stores in-frame clones only, minus some. The table includes 140,000 or so clones, around 87% detected once. Input material: PBMCs or T cells enriched from blood (not recorded which). These receptors all stem from a man in his sixties who had recovered from COVID-19.

This clone was seen only once. The rearrangement links TRBV24-1 to TRBJ2-1, with no clear D. Germline CDR1 is KGHDR and CDR2 is SFDVKD. Trimming pared 0 bases from V and 0 bases from J, leaving 5 bases between. This CDR3 comprises 15 residues. The CDR3 nucleotides are TGTGCCACCAGTGATTTGAAGAGCTCCTACAATGAGCAGTTCTTC. It codes for CATSDLKSSYNEQFF.

The rearrangement uses TRBV24-1 and TRBJ2-1; 9 bases fit TRBD1. V was pared by 9 bases and J by 10 bases, with 6 bases of the junction left unmatched. The CDR3 has 12 residues. Germline V lookup: CDR1 KGHDR, CDR2 SFDVKD. CDR3 sequence: CATGTGSREQFF. CDR3 sequence (DNA): TGTGCCACCGGGACAGGGTCTCGAGAGCAGTTCTTC.

The chain couples TRBV2 to TRBJ1-6, with 11 bases fitting TRBD1. V trimming: 2 bases; J trimming: 8 bases; junction bases outside the gene matches: 2. CDR3 length equals 15 residues. Germline CDR1 reads SNHLY; CDR2 reads FYNNEI. The DNA for the CDR3 is TGTGCCAGCAGTGAATTGGGACAGGGGGATTCACCCCTCCACTTT. Its protein product is CASSELGQGDSPLHF.

This clone was seen a few times. This rearrangement joins TRBV4-2 to TRBJ1-4; 7 bases match TRBD1. This CDR3 contains 16 residues. In germline, CDR1 is LGHNA, CDR2 YNFKEQ. Trimming removed 4 bases from V and 4 bases from J; junction bases left unmatched: 9. DNA for the CDR3: TGTGCCAGCAGCCCTAGACGACAGGGCTTTAATGAAAAACTGTTTTTT. The encoded protein is CASSPRRQGFNEKLFF.

The chain links TRBV6-5 to TRBJ1-3, with a weak D call TRBD1 (5 bases). The CDR3 sequence is 13 residues long. Trimming removed 6 bases from V and 4 bases from J, with 10 bases in between. CDR1 is MNHEY, CDR2 SVGAGI, per germline. CDR3 DNA sequence: TGTGCCAGCAGCCAGGGTTTCGGAAACACCATATATTTT. Translation gives CASSQGFGNTIYF.

This rearrangement joins TRBV5-1 to TRBJ1-5; the D is unclear. Germline assignment: CDR1 SGHRS and CDR2 YFSETQ. V was trimmed by 4 bases and J by 2 bases, leaving 16 bases between them. The CDR3 consists of 16 residues. The CDR3 loop reads CASSLRELGGNQPQHF. CDR3 DNA sequence: TGCGCCAGCAGCCTCCGGGAACTGGGAGGCAATCAGCCCCAGCATTTT.

This sequence joins TRBV28 and TRBJ2-1; tentatively, D is TRBD2 (5 bases). This CDR3 is 12 amino acids long. The V end lost 6 bases, the J end lost 8 bases, and 11 bases lay between the germline ends. Germline V gene data show CDR1 as MDHEN and CDR2 as SYDVKM. The CDR3 sequence is CASSRGPYEQFF. The CDR3 DNA sequence: TGTGCCAGCAGCCGGGGTCCCTATGAGCAGTTCTTC.